This passage covers 3 T cell receptor beta chains from one sample sequenced in a study of Graves' ophthalmopathy and Graves' hyperthyroidism. Researchers took RNA transcripts and amplified TCR beta CDR3 regions from them. The first round was an RT-PCR with HTBI primers, and the second round was a multiplex PCR. TCRdb re-called the multiplex PCR reads with MiXCR, one entry per CDR3 protein. Here the sample spans about 420,000 distinct CDR3 sequences, 20% to 25% being singletons. Sample: peripheral blood. The source is a woman aged 18-30 years with stable Graves' hyperthyroidism.

At least ten counts were recorded for this clonotype. The chain uses TRBV7-2 and TRBJ1-2; TRBD1 aligns across 8 bases. After removal of 0 bases from V and 8 bases from J, the junction contained 8 bases not matched to a gene. Germline CDR1 and CDR2: SGHTA and FQGNSA. The CDR3 is 15 amino acids. CDR3 region: CASSLAGQGSSGYTF. CDR3 nucleotides: TGTGCCAGCAGCTTAGCCGGACAGGGAAGTAGCGGCTACACCTTC.

This clonotype appeared many times. This rearrangement joins TRBV12-3 or TRBV12-4 to TRBJ1-1; 11 bases line up with TRBD1. This CDR3 spans 16 amino acids. J gave up 2 bases and V 6 bases, and 8 bases lay outside the gene matches. As DNA, the CDR3 is TGTGCCAGCAGAAAAACGGACAGGGGGCGCAACACTGAAGCTTTCTTT. Amino acids: CASRKTDRGRNTEAFF.

DNA for the CDR3: TGTGCCAGCAGTTCCCCGGGACAGGGTGGCTACGAGCAGTACTTC. Protein sequence: CASSSPGQGGYEQYF. The chain uses TRBV28 and TRBJ2-7, with 9 positions matching TRBD1. The CDR3 extends over 15 amino acids. V lost 4 bases to trimming and J lost 3 bases; unmatched junction nucleotides: 7. Germline-derived CDR1 and CDR2 are MDHEN and SYDVKM.